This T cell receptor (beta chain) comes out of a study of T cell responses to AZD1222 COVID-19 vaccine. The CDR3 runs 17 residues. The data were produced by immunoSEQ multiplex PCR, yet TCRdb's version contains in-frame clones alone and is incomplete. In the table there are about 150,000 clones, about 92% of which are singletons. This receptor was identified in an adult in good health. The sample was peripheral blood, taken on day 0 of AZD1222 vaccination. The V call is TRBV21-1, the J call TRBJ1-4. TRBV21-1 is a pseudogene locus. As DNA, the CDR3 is TGTGCCAGCCCGCCCAACCCTAAGACGTTCGTTTCTGAAAAACTGTTTTTT. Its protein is CASPPNPKTFVSEKLFF.